Detailed here is one T cell receptor (beta chain). Sequenced by immunoSEQ multiplex PCR; TCRdb stores in-frame clones only, minus some. Of under 150,000 clones listed, about 93% are singletons. The data are from a study of control samples from healthy donors and cancer patients. The sample taken for sequencing was blood. The clonotype originates from a man aged 25-45 years in good health.

The CDR3 DNA reads as TGTGCCAGCACTGACAGGGGATTACCCCTCCACTTT. Its protein is CASTDRGLPLHF. This chain connects TRBV4-2 to TRBJ1-6, with 8 bases aligning to TRBD1. Germline trimming cut 7 bases from V and 12 bases from J; bases unmatched to any gene: 5. Germline CDR1 reads LGHNA; CDR2 reads YNFKEQ. The CDR3 covers 12 residues.